One and the same sample provided the 7 T cell receptor beta chains below, sequenced in a study of STAT5B mutations in CD4+ large granular lymphocyte leukemia. Measured with immunoSEQ multiplex PCR; TCRdb has only the in-frame clones, and not every one. In the table there are tens of thousands of clones, roughly 84% of which are singletons. The sequenced sample was CD4+ T cells from blood buffy coats. The receptors originated from a human donor in good health.

The V call is TRBV2, the J call TRBJ1-5; TRBD1 aligns across 7 bases. From germline, CDR1 is SNHLY and CDR2 FYNNEI. CDR3 size: 14 residues. The V segment lost 4 bases and the J segment 7 bases; nucleotides outside the gene matches: 7. Written as DNA, the CDR3 is TGTGCCAGCAGTGGACAGGGAATGGGCCAGCCCCAGCATTTT. Protein sequence: CASSGQGMGQPQHF.

The chain combines TRBV6-6 with TRBJ1-1; TRBD1 aligns across 7 bases. Per germline, CDR1 MNHNY and CDR2 SVGAGI (reference sequence). V was pared by 6 bases and J by 4 bases, with 8 bases of the junction left unmatched. The CDR3 runs 14 residues. The chain's CDR3 is CASSNDREGTEAFF. The CDR3, as DNA: TGTGCCAGCAGCAATGACAGGGAGGGCACTGAAGCTTTCTTT.

The J gene is TRBJ2-5, the V gene TRBV15; no reliable D call. Germline CDR1 LNHNV, CDR2 YYDKDF (reference sequence). This CDR3 spans 14 amino acids. V was shortened by 4 bases and J by 5 bases, with 14 bases between the two germline ends. Here the CDR3 reads CATSNPTQRETQYF. The CDR3 bases are TGTGCCACCAGCAACCCGACTCAGAGGGAGACCCAGTACTTC.

A single count supports this clone. An end of the junction does not agree with germline; a read error may underlie this. Other DNA sequences in the same sample also yield this CDR3. The rearrangement links TRBV11-1 to TRBJ1-2; D unresolved. From germline, CDR1 is SGHAT and CDR2 FQDESV (reference sequence). This CDR3 region has 14 residues. The DNA for the CDR3 is TGTGCCAGCAGCTTATCCTGGCAGGTAAATGGCTACACCTTT. Its protein is CASSLSWQVNGYTF.

This clone was found once. The CDR3 protein is CASSRNRGTGTGELFF. The CDR3 DNA follows: TGTGCCAGCAGTCGGAACAGGGGCACGGGCACCGGGGAGCTGTTTTTT. The chain links TRBV28 to TRBJ2-2; 7 positions match TRBD1. The CDR3 has 16 residues. Germline CDR1 is MDHEN and CDR2 is SYDVKM. After removal of 5 bases from V and 4 bases from J, the junction contained 10 bases not matched to a gene.

J is TRBJ1-3 and V is TRBV18; TRBD1 matches 9 bases. Unmatched junction bases numbered 9, after V lost 6 bases and J lost 3 bases. This CDR3 contains 16 residues. Germline lookup yields CDR1 KGHSH and CDR2 LQKENI. This CDR3 reads CASSGQGYGLGNTIYF. As DNA, the CDR3 is TGTGCCAGCTCGGGACAGGGATACGGCCTTGGAAACACCATATATTTT.

CDR3 residues: CASSPGTDTQYF. As DNA, the CDR3 is TGTGCCAGCAGCCCCGGCACAGATACGCAGTATTTT. The J gene is TRBJ2-3, the V gene TRBV7-3; D gene unclear. The CDR3 is 12 residues long. Germline CDR1 is SGHTA and CDR2 is FQGTGA. V lost 5 bases and J lost 1, with 4 bases in between.